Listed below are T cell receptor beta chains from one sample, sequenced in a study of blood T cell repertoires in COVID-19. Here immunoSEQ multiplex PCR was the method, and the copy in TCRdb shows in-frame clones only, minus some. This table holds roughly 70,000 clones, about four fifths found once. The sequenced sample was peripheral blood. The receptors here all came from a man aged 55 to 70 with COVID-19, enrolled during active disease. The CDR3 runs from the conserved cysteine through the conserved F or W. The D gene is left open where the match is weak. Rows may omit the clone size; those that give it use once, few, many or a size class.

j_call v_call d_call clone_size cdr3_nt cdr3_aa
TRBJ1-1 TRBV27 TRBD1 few TGTGCCAGCAGACCGGGACAGGGGACTGAAGCTTTCTTT CASRPGQGTEAFF
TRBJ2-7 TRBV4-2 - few TGTGCCAGCAGCCAAGATACCCAGGGCTTTTACGAGCAGTACTTC CASSQDTQGFYEQYF
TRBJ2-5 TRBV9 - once TGTGCCAGCAGCCTAGGGTTTAGGGGGGGTAGAGGGAACCAAGAGACCCAGTACTTC CASSLGFRGGRGNQETQYF
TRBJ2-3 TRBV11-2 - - TGTGCCAGCAGCTCCCCCCGGACTCGAAGCACAGATACGCAGTATTTT CASSSPRTRSTDTQYF
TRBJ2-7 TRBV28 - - TGTGCCAGCAGGGATGGGGGGAACTCCTACGAGCAGTACTTC CASRDGGNSYEQYF
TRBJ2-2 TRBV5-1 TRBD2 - TGCGCCAGCAGCTTTTGGCTAGCGGAGAACACCGGGGAGCTGTTTTTT CASSFWLAENTGELFF
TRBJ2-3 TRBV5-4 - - TGTGCCAGCGGGGAGAAAACTAAAGCAGATACGCAGTATTTT CASGEKTKADTQYF
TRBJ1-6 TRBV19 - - TGTGCCAGTAGTAACTTGGGAGGCCTCCACTTT CASSNLGGLHF
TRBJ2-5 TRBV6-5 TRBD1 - TGTGCCAGCAGTTACGCCGGGACAGGGGATGAGACCCAGTACTTC CASSYAGTGDETQYF
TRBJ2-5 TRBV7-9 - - TGTGCCAGCAGCTTGGACACCCGAATAGAGACCCAGTACTTC CASSLDTRIETQYF
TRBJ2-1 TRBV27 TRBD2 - TGTGCCAGCAGTGTGGGGGGGATCGCCTACAATGAGCAGTTCTTC CASSVGGIAYNEQFF
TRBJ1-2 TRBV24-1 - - TGTGCCACCAGTGACGCAGGGGAATCTAACTATGGCTACACCTTC CATSDAGESNYGYTF
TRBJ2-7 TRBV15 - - TGTGCCACCAGCAGCGGACTAAACTACGAGCAGTACTTC CATSSGLNYEQYF
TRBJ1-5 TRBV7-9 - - TGTGCCAGCAGCTCAGGTACTCAAAGCAATCAGCCCCAGCATTTT CASSSGTQSNQPQHF
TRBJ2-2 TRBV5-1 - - TGCGCCAGCAGCGCAGGAGGACCCGCCGGGGCCGGGGAGCTGTTTTTT CASSAGGPAGAGELFF
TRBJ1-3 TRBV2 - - TGTGCCAGCAGTAGGTCCGGGTTGAGCTCTGGAAACACCATATATTTT CASSRSGLSSGNTIYF
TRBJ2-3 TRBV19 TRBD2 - TGTGCCAGTCGAACCCTAGCGGGGGGGACAGATACGCAGTATTTT CASRTLAGGTDTQYF
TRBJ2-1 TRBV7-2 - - TGTGCCAGCAGCTCCCAGAGGCTCAATGAGCAGTTCTTC CASSSQRLNEQFF
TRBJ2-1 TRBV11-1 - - TGTGCCAGCAGCTTCTCAGGGAAATCCCCGTTCTTC CASSFSGKSPFF
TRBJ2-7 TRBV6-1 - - TGTGCCAGCAGTGAACTAGCTGGTACCTACGAGCAGTACTTC CASSELAGTYEQYF
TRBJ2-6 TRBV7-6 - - TGTGCCAGCAGGGGAGAGGGGGGAGGGACGGCCAACGTCCTGACTTTC CASRGEGGGTANVLTF
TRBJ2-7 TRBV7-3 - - TGTGCCAGCAGCTTAAACCCTGCCCGCGTTCACGAGCAGTACTTC CASSLNPARVHEQYF
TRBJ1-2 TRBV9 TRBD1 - TGTGCCAGCAGCGTCCGGACAGGGGGGGATGACTATGGCTACACCTTC CASSVRTGGDDYGYTF
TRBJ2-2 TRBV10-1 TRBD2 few TGCGCCAGCAGCGCCGGGACTAGCGGGGGGGCAGGCACCGGGGAGCTGTTTTTT CASSAGTSGGAGTGELFF
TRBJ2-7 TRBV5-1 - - TGCGCCAGCAGCACTTCGACAGGTTCCTACGAGCAGTACTTC CASSTSTGSYEQYF
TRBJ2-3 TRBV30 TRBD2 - TGTGCCTGGAGTGGGACGGGGGGGCCGTCAGATACGCAGTATTTT CAWSGTGGPSDTQYF
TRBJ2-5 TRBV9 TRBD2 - TGTGCCAGCAGCGCCGAGGGGACTAGCGCCACGACCCAGTACTTC CASSAEGTSATTQYF
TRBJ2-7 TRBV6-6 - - TGTGCCAGCAGTTCCGGTCTACTCGTCTACGAGCAGTACTTC CASSSGLLVYEQYF
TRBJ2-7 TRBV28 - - TGTGCCAGCACTTCGAGGCAATACGAGCAGTACTTC CASTSRQYEQYF
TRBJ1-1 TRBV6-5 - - TGTGCCAGCAGTTACTCAGGGGGACATTCTGAAGCTTTCTTT CASSYSGGHSEAFF
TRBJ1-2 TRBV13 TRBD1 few TGTGCCAGCAGCGCCCCCCCGGGACAGGGGATTTATGGCTACACCTTC CASSAPPGQGIYGYTF
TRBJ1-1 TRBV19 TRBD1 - TGTGCCAGTAGTATGACAGGGGTCGTTAACACTGAAGCTTTCTTT CASSMTGVVNTEAFF
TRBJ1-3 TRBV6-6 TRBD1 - TGTGCCAGCAGTCCGTTGACAGGGATGGACACCATATATTTT CASSPLTGMDTIYF
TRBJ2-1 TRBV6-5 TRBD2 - TGTGCCAGCAGTTACTCGCTCAGCGGGAGCTACAATGAGCAGTTCTTC CASSYSLSGSYNEQFF
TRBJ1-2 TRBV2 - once TGTGCCAGCAGTGAGGGCAGGGGCGTTAACTATGGCTACACCTTC CASSEGRGVNYGYTF
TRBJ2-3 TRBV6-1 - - TGTGCCAGCAGTGAAGGAGGCCGGGATACGCAGTATTTT CASSEGGRDTQYF
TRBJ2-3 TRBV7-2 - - TGTGCCAGCAGCTCTATGGGCACAGATACGCAGTATTTT CASSSMGTDTQYF
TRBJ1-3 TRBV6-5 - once TGTGCCAGCAGTTACTCGCGGACACCCTCTGGAAACACCATATATTTT CASSYSRTPSGNTIYF
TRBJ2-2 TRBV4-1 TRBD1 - TGCGCCAGCAGCCAAGATCGAGGGACAGGGGTTGGGAACACCGGGGAGCTGTTTTTT CASSQDRGTGVGNTGELFF
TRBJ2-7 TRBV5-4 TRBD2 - TGTGCCAGCAGCCCCCTAGCGGGAGGCAGGGACGAGCAGTACTTC CASSPLAGGRDEQYF
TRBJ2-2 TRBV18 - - TGTGCCAGCTCACCTGCGGGTCGGTACGGGGAGCTGTTTTTT CASSPAGRYGELFF
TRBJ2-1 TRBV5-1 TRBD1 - TGCGCCAGCAGCTGGGGGCAGGGGGCGAATGAGCAGTTCTTC CASSWGQGANEQFF
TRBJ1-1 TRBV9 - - TGTGCCAGCAGCCCCAGAAATCAGGTCTCTGAAGCTTTCTTT CASSPRNQVSEAFF
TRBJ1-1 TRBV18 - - TGTGCCAGCTCACCAGGGCAGAACACTGAAGCTTTCTTT CASSPGQNTEAFF
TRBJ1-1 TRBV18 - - TGTGCCAGCTCACCACCCCCGGTGAACACTGAAGCTTTCTTT CASSPPPVNTEAFF
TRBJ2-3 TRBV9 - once TGTGCCAGCAGCTCTGGGGGCGCAGATACGCAGTATTTT CASSSGGADTQYF
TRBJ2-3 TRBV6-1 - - TGTGCCAGCAGTGAAAGACTAGTTGCATACACACACACAGATACGCAGTATTTT CASSERLVAYTHTDTQYF
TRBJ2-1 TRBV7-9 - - TGTGCCAGCAGCGCCTTGGGGGGATACAATGAGCAGTTCTTC CASSALGGYNEQFF
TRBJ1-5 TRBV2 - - TGTGCCAGCAGTGGGGTGGGGAGAAATCAGCCCCAGCATTTT CASSGVGRNQPQHF
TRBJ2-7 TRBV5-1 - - TGCGCCAGCAGCCTACCCGGGGGCTCCTACGAGCAGTACTTC CASSLPGGSYEQYF
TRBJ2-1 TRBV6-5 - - TGTGCCGGAGGAAAAAGAGGGTCCGGGCAGTTCTTC CAGGKRGSGQFF
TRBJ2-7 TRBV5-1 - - TGCGCCAGCAGCTTGATGGCTAGTGGACACCCCTACGAGCAGTACTTC CASSLMASGHPYEQYF